Included here is one T cell receptor beta chain sequence, with context. The antigen remains undetermined. A read error may account for a junction end that differs from germline. The CDR3 is 11 amino acids. The V gene's germline CDR1 is MNHNS and CDR2 SASEGT. For each subset, genomic DNA was distributed in equal portions over several immunoSEQ plates. Some clones are missing from TCRdb's copy, which holds only in-frame ones; the method was immunoSEQ multiplex PCR. The sample yields 2 million to 2.5 million clones, roughly 95% seen once. This sample is part of a study of shared clonotypes between healthy human individuals. Points from the study as a whole: Sharing of clonotypes among donors was expected to vary with sequencing depth. The naive CD4 repertoires of a handful of donors were compared, and approximately 4.7% of clonotypes were shared.

V usage is TRBV6-1 and J usage is TRBJ1-1; no definite D call. Sample: naive CD4+ T cells sorted from blood. Described subset: CD45RA+ positively selected. This TCR was recovered from a man aged 18 to 30 in good health. CDR3 coding DNA: TGTGCCAGCAGTCCAGAAACTGGAGCTTTCTTT. Translating gives CASSPETGAFF.